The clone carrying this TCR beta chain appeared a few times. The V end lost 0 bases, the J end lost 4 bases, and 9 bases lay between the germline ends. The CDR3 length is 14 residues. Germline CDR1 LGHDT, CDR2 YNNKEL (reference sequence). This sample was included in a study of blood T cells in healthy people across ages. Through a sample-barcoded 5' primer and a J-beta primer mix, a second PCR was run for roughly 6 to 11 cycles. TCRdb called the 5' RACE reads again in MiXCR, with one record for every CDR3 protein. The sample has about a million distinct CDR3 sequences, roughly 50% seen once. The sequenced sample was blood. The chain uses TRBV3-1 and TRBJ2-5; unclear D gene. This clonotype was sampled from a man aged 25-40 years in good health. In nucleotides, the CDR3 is TGTGCCAGCAGCCAAGATGGGGTTGGAGAGACCCAGTACTTC. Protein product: CASSQDGVGETQYF.